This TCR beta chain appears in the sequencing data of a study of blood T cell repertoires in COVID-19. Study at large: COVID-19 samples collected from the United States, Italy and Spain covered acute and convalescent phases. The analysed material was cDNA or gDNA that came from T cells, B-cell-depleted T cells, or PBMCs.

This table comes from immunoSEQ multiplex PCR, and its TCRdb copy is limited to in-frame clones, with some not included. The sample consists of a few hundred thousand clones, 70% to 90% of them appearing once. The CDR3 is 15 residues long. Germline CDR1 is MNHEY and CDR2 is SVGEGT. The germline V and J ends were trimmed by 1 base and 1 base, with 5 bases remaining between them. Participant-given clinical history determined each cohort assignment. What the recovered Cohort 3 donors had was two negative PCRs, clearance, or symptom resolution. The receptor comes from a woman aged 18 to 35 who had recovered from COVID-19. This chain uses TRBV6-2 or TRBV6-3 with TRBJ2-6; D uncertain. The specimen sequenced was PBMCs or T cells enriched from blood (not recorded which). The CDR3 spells CASSYLESGANVLTF. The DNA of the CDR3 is TGTGCCAGCAGTTACTTGGAGTCTGGGGCCAACGTCCTGACTTTC.